Below are 10 T cell receptor beta chains sequenced from a single sample in a study of blood T cell repertoires in COVID-19. Sequencing was performed with immunoSEQ multiplex PCR; in TCRdb, only in-frame clones are kept and a portion is missing. The sample contains 150,000 to 200,000 clones, about 80% of which appear only once. Sequences were obtained from peripheral blood. The receptors were sampled from a human donor in a cohort sampled during active COVID-19.

This CDR3 is CASREGQALGDTEAFF. Here the CDR3 DNA reads TGTGCCAGCAGGGAGGGACAGGCCCTTGGGGACACTGAAGCTTTCTTT. The chain recombines TRBV2 with TRBJ1-1, with TRBD1 matching 8 bases. The CDR3 contains 16 residues. V was pared by 6 bases and J by 3 bases, with 12 bases of the junction left unmatched. Per germline, CDR1 SNHLY and CDR2 FYNNEI.

The rearrangement joins TRBV6-1 to TRBJ2-7; 8 bases are a match to TRBD1. V was pared by 0 bases and J by 3 bases, with 1 base of the junction left unmatched. Germline CDR1 MNHNS, CDR2 SASEGT. This CDR3 spans 14 amino acids. This chain's CDR3 is CASSEAGQGYEQYF. The CDR3 coding sequence is TGTGCCAGCAGTGAAGCAGGACAGGGCTACGAGCAGTACTTC.

The chain combines TRBV25-1 with TRBJ1-2; D is possibly TRBD1 (6 bases). V shed 2 bases and J shed 3 bases, with 10 bases lying between them. CDR1 MGHDK and CDR2 SYGVNS come from the germline V gene. This CDR3 region has 14 residues. CDR3 coding DNA: TGTGCCAGCAGTGAACCAGGGGCGGACTATGGCTACACCTTC. It translates to CASSEPGADYGYTF.

The rearrangement joins TRBV27 to TRBJ2-1; 7 nucleotides line up with TRBD1. Germline loops: CDR1 MNHEY, CDR2 SMNVEV (reference sequence). The J segment lost 1 base and the V segment lost 4 bases, leaving 1 base of the junction unmatched. The CDR3 loop spans 14 amino acids. Here the CDR3 DNA reads TGTGCCAGCAGTTCACAGGGGTCCTACAATGAGCAGTTCTTC. Translating gives CASSSQGSYNEQFF.

The rearrangement joins TRBV6-6 to TRBJ1-4; 8 bases fit TRBD1. CDR3 length equals 15 residues. The V and J ends lost 5 bases and 8 bases, in that order; junction bases with no gene match: 10. Germline V gene lookup returns CDR1 MNHNY and CDR2 SVGAGI (reference sequence). CDR3 loop: CASSLLAQGGEKLFF. CDR3 DNA sequence: TGTGCCAGCAGTCTACTCGCACAGGGGGGGGAAAAACTGTTTTTT.

The chain uses TRBV3-1 (or the pseudogene TRBV3-2) and TRBJ2-1; 9 nucleotides line up with TRBD2. CDR1 and CDR2 (germline): LGHDT, YNNKEL (reference sequence). V gave up 4 bases and J gave up 5 bases; unmatched junction bases: 9. The CDR3 consists of 16 residues. CDR3 protein: CASSPKRAGGHNEQFF. The CDR3 bases are TGTGCCAGCAGCCCCAAGCGGGCGGGAGGGCACAATGAGCAGTTCTTC.

The CDR3 sequence: CASSQERQGIVQAFF. As DNA, the CDR3 is TGCGCCAGCAGCCAAGAAAGACAGGGGATAGTACAAGCTTTCTTT. The chain has TRBV4-1 and TRBJ1-1; TRBD1 matches 8 bases. Germline V gene lookup returns CDR1 MGHRA and CDR2 YSYEKL. V lost 0 bases, J lost 9 bases, and 9 bases stayed unmatched. CDR3 length: 15 residues.

This chain uses TRBV11-2 with TRBJ2-7; TRBD1 might be the D (6 bases). Trimming took 5 bases from V and 3 from J, leaving 11 bases between them. Per germline, CDR1 SGHAT and CDR2 FQNNGV. The CDR3 totals 13 residues. CDR3: CASSLGQVYEQYF. The CDR3 DNA sequence: TGTGCCAGCAGCCTGGGACAAGTCTACGAGCAGTACTTC.

Written as DNA, the CDR3 is TGTGCCAGCAGCAGATGGAACACTGAAGCTTTCTTT. Translation gives CASSRWNTEAFF. The chain has TRBV27 and TRBJ1-1; unclear D gene. The CDR3 extends over 12 amino acids. The V gene lost 6 bases and the J gene lost 1 base, with 6 bases spanning the gap. The germline gives CDR1 MNHEY, CDR2 SMNVEV (reference sequence).

This chain joins TRBV6-5 and TRBJ1-2, with 10 bases fitting TRBD1. V dropped 11 bases and J dropped 8; count of bases not matched to a gene: 17. Germline V gene data show CDR1 as MNHEY and CDR2 as SVGAGI. This CDR3 comprises 15 residues. As DNA, the CDR3 is TGTGCCGGTTGCGATGGGACAGGGGCCTTTAGCGGCTACACCTTC. Its protein product is CAGCDGTGAFSGYTF.